This T cell receptor (beta chain) was captured by sequencing in a study of blood T cell repertoires in COVID-19. The length of the CDR3 is 14 residues. Germline V gene sequence: CDR1 MNHEY, CDR2 SVGEGT. V dropped 2 bases and J dropped 2 bases, with 7 bases sitting between them. Sequenced by immunoSEQ multiplex PCR; TCRdb stores in-frame clones only, minus some. The top ten clones hold around 1.5% of a sample with 70,000 to 95,000 clones, roughly nine tenths of them seen once. The rearrangement links TRBV6-2 or TRBV6-3 to TRBJ1-5; D unclear. Sequencing input: peripheral blood. This clonotype originated in a human donor with active COVID-19. The donor label of this sample is uncertain. This CDR3 is CASSYLEGNQPQHF. CDR3 DNA sequence: TGTGCCAGCAGTTACCTAGAAGGCAATCAGCCCCAGCATTTT.